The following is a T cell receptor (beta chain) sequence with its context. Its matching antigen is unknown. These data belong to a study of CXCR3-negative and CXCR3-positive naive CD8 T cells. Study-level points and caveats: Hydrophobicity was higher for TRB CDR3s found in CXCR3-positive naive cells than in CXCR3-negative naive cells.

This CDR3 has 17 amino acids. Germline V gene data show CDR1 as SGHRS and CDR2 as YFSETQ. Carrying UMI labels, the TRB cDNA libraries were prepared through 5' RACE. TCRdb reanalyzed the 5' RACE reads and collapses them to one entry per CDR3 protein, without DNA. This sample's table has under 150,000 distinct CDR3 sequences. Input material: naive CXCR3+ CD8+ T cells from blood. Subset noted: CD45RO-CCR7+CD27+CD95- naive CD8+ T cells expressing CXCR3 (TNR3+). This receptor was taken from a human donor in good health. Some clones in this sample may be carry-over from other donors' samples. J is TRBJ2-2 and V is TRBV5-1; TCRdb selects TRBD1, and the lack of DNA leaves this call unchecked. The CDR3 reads CASSLGAGYEKTGELFF.